This T cell receptor (beta chain) came from a study of blood T cell repertoires in COVID-19. Study-wide background: Both acute and convalescent COVID-19 samples were obtained from the United States, Italy and Spain. Sample material is recorded as cDNA or gDNA derived from T cells, B-cell-depleted T cells, or PBMCs.

The V gene's germline CDR1 is MNHEY and CDR2 SVGAGI. This CDR3 is 16 amino acids long. V gave up 0 bases and J gave up 3 bases; unmatched junction bases: 8. In the original workflow: The assay estimated nucleated cells by amplifying reference gene primers. Measured with immunoSEQ multiplex PCR; TCRdb has only the in-frame clones, and not every one. The DNA gave D and trimming, while V, J and clone size come from that table. The sample contains roughly 80,000 clones, around 76% of which appear only once. The specimen was peripheral blood. This clonotype was sampled from a man between 65 and 79 years old with active or convalescent COVID-19. This chain joins TRBV6-5 and TRBJ2-7; the match to TRBD2 covers 7 bases. The DNA for the CDR3 is TGTGCCAGCAGTTACTCGAGGGCCGGGGAGGGCTACGAGCAGTACTTC. Translating it yields CASSYSRAGEGYEQYF.